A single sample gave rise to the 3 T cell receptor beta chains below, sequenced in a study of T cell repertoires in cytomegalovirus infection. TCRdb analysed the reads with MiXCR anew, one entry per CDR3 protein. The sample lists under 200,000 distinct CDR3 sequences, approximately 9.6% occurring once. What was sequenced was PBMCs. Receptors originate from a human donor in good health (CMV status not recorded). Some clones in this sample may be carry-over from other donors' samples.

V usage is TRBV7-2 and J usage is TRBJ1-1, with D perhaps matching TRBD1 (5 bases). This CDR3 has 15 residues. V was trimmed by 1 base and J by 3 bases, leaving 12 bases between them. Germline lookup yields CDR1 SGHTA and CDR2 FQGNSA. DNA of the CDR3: TGTGCCAGCAGCTTAGACCCAGGGTGTTACACTGAAGCTTTCTTT. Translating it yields CASSLDPGCYTEAFF.

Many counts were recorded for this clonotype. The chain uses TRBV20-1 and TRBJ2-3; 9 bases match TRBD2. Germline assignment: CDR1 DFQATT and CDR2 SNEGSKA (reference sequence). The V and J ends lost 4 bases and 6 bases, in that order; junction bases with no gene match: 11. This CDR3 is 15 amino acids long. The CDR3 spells CSATRAGGHMDTQYF. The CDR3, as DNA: TGCAGTGCTACTCGAGCGGGAGGACATATGGATACGCAGTATTTT.

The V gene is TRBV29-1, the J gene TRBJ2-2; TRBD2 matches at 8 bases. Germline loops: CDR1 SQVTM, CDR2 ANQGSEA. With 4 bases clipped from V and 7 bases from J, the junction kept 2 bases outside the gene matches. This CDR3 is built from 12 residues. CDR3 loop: CSVAGLVGELFF. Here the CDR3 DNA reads TGCAGCGTTGCGGGACTAGTCGGGGAGCTGTTTTTT.